Listed below are T cell receptor beta chains from one sample, sequenced in a study of blood T cell repertoires in COVID-19. TCRdb's copy holds only in-frame clones and misses some; the assay was immunoSEQ multiplex PCR. This sample has roughly 100,000 clones, with just under 95% found just once. Sequencing was done on a sample of peripheral blood. These receptors were taken from a woman in her 50s with COVID-19, enrolled during active disease. Each CDR3 is given with its conserved first and last residue. A D gene is named only where the DNA matches it firmly. Where a row states a size, it is once, few, many or the class of an expanded clone; other rows omit it.

V gene,D gene,J gene,clone size,CDR3 protein,CDR3 DNA
TRBV27,NA,TRBJ2-1,NA,CASSSPSLSNEQFF,TGTGCCAGCAGTTCCCCTTCTCTGAGCAATGAGCAGTTCTTC
TRBV9,TRBD2,TRBJ2-2,NA,CASSLRLAGGSGELFF,TGTGCCAGCAGCCTAAGACTAGCGGGGGGTTCCGGGGAGCTGTTTTTT
TRBV29-1,NA,TRBJ1-3,NA,CSAGSSGNTIYF,TGCAGCGCCGGGTCGTCTGGAAACACCATATATTTT
TRBV13,NA,TRBJ1-6,NA,CASSLKPVRGSPLHF,TGTGCCAGCAGCCTTAAGCCAGTAAGGGGTTCACCCCTCCACTTT
TRBV24-1,TRBD1,TRBJ1-1,NA,CATSESGTATEAFF,TGTGCCACCAGTGAGTCCGGGACAGCCACTGAAGCTTTCTTT
TRBV2,NA,TRBJ1-6,NA,CASRRGSYNSPLHF,TGTGCCAGCAGGCGGGGGTCCTATAATTCACCCCTCCACTTT
TRBV6-2/TRBV6-3,NA,TRBJ1-6,NA,CASSYPRGSIDSPLHF,TGTGCCAGCAGTTACCCCAGGGGAAGTATTGATTCACCCCTCCACTTT
TRBV4-1,TRBD1,TRBJ1-1,NA,CASSQIGQGGTEAFF,TGCGCCAGCAGCCAAATCGGACAGGGGGGCACTGAAGCTTTCTTT
TRBV13,NA,TRBJ2-3,NA,CASSGLPRHTDTQYF,TGTGCCAGCAGCGGGCTACCCAGACACACAGATACGCAGTATTTT
TRBV27,NA,TRBJ2-3,NA,CASSLNLPVDTQYF,TGTGCCAGCAGTTTAAATCTACCGGTCGATACGCAGTATTTT
TRBV12-5,TRBD2,TRBJ2-7,NA,CASGFTGGTYEQYF,TGTGCTAGTGGTTTCACGGGGGGGACCTACGAGCAGTACTTC
TRBV29-1,TRBD1,TRBJ2-7,few,CSVARGLRYYEQYF,TGCAGCGTCGCTAGGGGGCTGAGATACTACGAGCAGTACTTC
TRBV18,NA,TRBJ2-3,NA,CASSASGGSTDTQYF,TGTGCCAGCTCAGCGTCGGGTGGTAGCACAGATACGCAGTATTTT
TRBV4-1,NA,TRBJ1-1,NA,CASSLEGEPTEAFF,TGCGCCAGCAGTCTAGAAGGGGAACCCACTGAAGCTTTCTTT
TRBV11-3,NA,TRBJ2-2,NA,CASSPRSRLVGTGELFF,TGTGCCAGCAGCCCTAGGTCAAGACTAGTCGGAACCGGGGAGCTGTTTTTT
TRBV11-2,NA,TRBJ2-2,NA,CASSFPIQGTGELFF,TGTGCCAGCAGCTTTCCAATCCAGGGGACCGGGGAGCTGTTTTTT
TRBV5-1,TRBD1,TRBJ1-2,NA,CASSLRGGDGYTF,TGCGCCAGCAGCTTGAGAGGGGGCGATGGCTACACCTTC
TRBV5-5,TRBD1,TRBJ1-6,NA,CASSLRGQGLSNNSPLHF,TGTGCCAGCAGCCTTCGGGGACAGGGGTTAAGTAACAATTCACCCCTCCACTTT
TRBV4-1,TRBD1,TRBJ2-5,NA,CASSQGTGGSQETQYF,TGCGCCAGCAGCCAGGGGACAGGGGGCTCCCAAGAGACCCAGTACTTC
TRBV19,NA,TRBJ2-2,NA,CASIQGNTGELFF,TGTGCCAGCATACAGGGGAACACCGGGGAGCTGTTTTTT
TRBV6-2/TRBV6-3,TRBD2,TRBJ2-3,NA,CASSPAGGLNTQYF,TGTGCCAGCAGCCCCGCGGGGGGGCTGAATACGCAGTATTTT
TRBV7-2,TRBD1,TRBJ1-5,few,CASSLNPGGHRNQPQHF,TGTGCCAGCAGCCTAAACCCAGGGGGCCACCGCAATCAGCCCCAGCATTTT
TRBV10-1,NA,TRBJ2-2,NA,CASSVKNTGELFF,TGCGCCAGCAGTGTAAAGAACACCGGGGAGCTGTTTTTT
TRBV27,NA,TRBJ1-3,NA,CASRELSGNTIYF,TGTGCCAGCAGAGAACTCTCTGGAAACACCATATATTTT
TRBV18,NA,TRBJ1-1,NA,CASSLQSGETEAFF,TGTGCCAGCTCACTACAGTCGGGAGAAACTGAAGCTTTCTTT
TRBV19,NA,TRBJ1-2,once,CASSSVGRGYGYTF,TGTGCCAGTAGTTCCGTCGGACGGGGTTATGGCTACACCTTC
TRBV9,NA,TRBJ2-2,NA,CASSVVAGRAGELFF,TGTGCCAGCAGCGTAGTTGCGGGGCGAGCCGGGGAGCTGTTTTTT
TRBV19,TRBD1,TRBJ1-1,NA,CASRYDRGQAFF,TGTGCCAGTAGGTACGACAGGGGGCAAGCTTTCTTT
TRBV19,TRBD1,TRBJ1-2,NA,CASSYRGSNGYTF,TGTGCCAGTAGTTACAGGGGATCAAATGGCTACACCTTC